Each of the 5 T cell receptor beta chains below was sequenced from the same sample in a study of blood T cell repertoires in COVID-19. Some clones are missing from TCRdb's copy, which holds only in-frame ones; the method was immunoSEQ multiplex PCR. The sample holds under 130,000 clones, 80% to 90% seen once. Sequenced input: peripheral blood. These receptors were taken from a woman aged 80 or over with acute or convalescent COVID-19.

This chain connects TRBV11-2 to TRBJ2-5, with 8 bases matching TRBD1. The V segment lost 2 bases and the J segment 5 bases; nucleotides outside the gene matches: 7. Germline-derived CDR1 and CDR2 are SGHAT and FQNNGV. The CDR3 loop spans 15 amino acids. This CDR3 is CASSLQGAFGETQYF. The CDR3 DNA sequence: TGTGCCAGCAGCTTACAGGGGGCGTTCGGCGAGACCCAGTACTTC.

The J gene is TRBJ2-7, the V gene TRBV2; 8 nucleotides line up with TRBD1. V shed 4 bases, J shed 6 bases, and the junction held 5 bases outside the gene matches. Germline V gene data show CDR1 as SNHLY and CDR2 as FYNNEI. The CDR3 sequence is 13 residues long. CDR3 protein: CASSVGQVPEQYF. CDR3 nucleotide sequence: TGTGCCAGCAGTGTGGGACAGGTCCCCGAGCAGTACTTC.

V usage is TRBV11-2 and J usage is TRBJ2-7, with TRBD1 matching 7 bases. V gave up 2 bases and J gave up 5 bases; unmatched junction bases: 21. CDR1 is SGHAT and CDR2 is FQNNGV in the germline V gene. The CDR3 sequence is 19 residues long. The CDR3 here is CASSLLYLYRDRGINEQYF. In nucleotides, the CDR3 is TGTGCCAGCAGCTTACTTTACCTGTACCGGGACAGAGGGATCAACGAGCAGTACTTC.

This clone was observed a single time. V and J are TRBV28 and TRBJ1-2; possible D gene TRBD1, 5 bases. V lost 7 bases and J lost 8, with 14 bases in between. There are 12 residues in the CDR3. Germline V CDR1 and CDR2: MDHEN, SYDVKM. The DNA of the CDR3 is TGTGCCAGCATAACTCAGGGAGGAGGCTACACCTTC. Translated, it gives CASITQGGGYTF.

This chain links TRBV3-1 (or the pseudogene TRBV3-2) with TRBJ2-5; D remains ambiguous. Per the germline V gene, CDR1 is LGHDT and CDR2 is YNNKEL (reference sequence). The germline V and J ends were trimmed by 4 bases and 3 bases, with 12 bases remaining between them. The CDR3 extends over 14 amino acids. CDR3 sequence: CASSPRRLEETQYF. For the CDR3, the DNA is TGTGCCAGCAGCCCAAGAAGACTTGAAGAGACCCAGTACTTC.